This T cell receptor (beta chain) was sequenced in a study of blood T cell repertoires in COVID-19. Turning to the study itself: Acute-phase and convalescent COVID-19 samples originated in the United States, Italy and Spain.

Authors' analysis steps: Scientists estimated how many nucleated cells there were by amplifying reference gene primers. Repertoires were generated with immunoSEQ multiplex PCR, while TCRdb's copy carries only in-frame clones and drops some. The DNA was the basis for D and trimming; V, J and clone size are from that table. The sample holds approximately 180,000 clones, about 80% seen once. Individuals drawn from some 25 US areas were roughly 18 to 95 years old. Clinical histories supplied by participants themselves formed the basis of cohort assignment. From germline, CDR1 is SQVTM and CDR2 ANQGSEA. This CDR3 contains 14 residues. Trimming removed 6 bases from V and 5 bases from J; junction bases left unmatched: 7.

The rearrangement joins TRBV29-1 to TRBJ1-1, with 12 bases lining up with TRBD1. This TCR was sampled from a woman aged 55-69 years with acute COVID-19. Specimen: PBMCs or T cells enriched from blood (not recorded which). The CDR3 DNA is TGCAGCGTGGGACAGGGGGCCCCCACTACTGAAGCTTTCTTT. Translating it yields CSVGQGAPTTEAFF.